The rows below give T cell receptor beta chains drawn from one sample of a study of shared clonotypes between healthy human individuals. Assay: immunoSEQ multiplex PCR; the TCRdb copy retains only in-frame clones and omits some. The data show roughly 86,000 clones, approximately 75% seen once. The sample comprised memory CD8+ T cells sorted from blood. These receptors came from a man aged 30 to 39 in good health. Both conserved end residues are part of each CDR3. The D gene is left open where the match is weak. Rows may omit the clone size; those that give it use once, few, many or a size class.

d_gene,abundance,j_gene,v_gene,CDR3nt,CDR3aa
NA,many,TRBJ2-1,TRBV6-5,TGTGCCAGCAGTTACTCTGGCGGGGACTACAATGAGCAGTTCTTC,CASSYSGGDYNEQFF
TRBD1,few,TRBJ2-1,TRBV6-4,TGTGCCAGCAGTGAGGGTAGACAGGGAAGTAATGAGCAGTTCTTC,CASSEGRQGSNEQFF
TRBD2,NA,TRBJ2-2,TRBV27,TGTGCCAGCAGTTTAGGGCGGGGGTCGGTTAACACCGGGGAGCTGTTTTTT,CASSLGRGSVNTGELFF
NA,few,TRBJ2-5,TRBV18,TGTGCCAGCTCACCATACCCTCAAGAGACCCAGTACTTC,CASSPYPQETQYF
TRBD2,many,TRBJ2-1,TRBV6-4,TGTGCCAGCAGTGAAAGGACTAGCGGCCCCAATGAGCAGTTCTTC,CASSERTSGPNEQFF
TRBD2,NA,TRBJ2-2,TRBV28,TGTGCCAGCAGTTTATTTATTCGGGCTAGCGGGAGTGGTACCGGGGAGCTGTTTTTT,CASSLFIRASGSGTGELFF
NA,NA,TRBJ2-5,TRBV2,TGTGCCAGCAGTTTGGGGACTTGGGGGGCCCCGTACCAAGAGACCCAGTACTTC,CASSLGTWGAPYQETQYF
NA,NA,TRBJ1-2,TRBV19,TGTGCCAGTAGTATCGCCTCGGCTAACTATGGCTACACCTTC,CASSIASANYGYTF
TRBD2,many,TRBJ2-7,TRBV7-2,TGTGCCAGCAGCCCAGGGACTAGGGCTTACGAGCAGTACTTC,CASSPGTRAYEQYF
NA,NA,TRBJ1-3,TRBV7-9,TGTGCCAGCAGCCCAGGGGACACCATATATTTT,CASSPGDTIYF
TRBD1,NA,TRBJ1-2,TRBV29-1,TGCAGCGTTGAATTCCCCCTGGGACAGGGCCCATACACCTTC,CSVEFPLGQGPYTF
TRBD2,many,TRBJ2-3,TRBV4-3,TGCGCCAGCAGCCAAGTGCTAGCGGGGTACACAGATACGCAGTATTTT,CASSQVLAGYTDTQYF
TRBD2,NA,TRBJ2-7,TRBV5-1,TGCGCCAGCAGCTTCCTAGCGGGAGGGGGCTACGAGCAGTACTTC,CASSFLAGGGYEQYF
TRBD2,NA,TRBJ2-1,TRBV4-1,TGCGCCAGCAGCCGCGCGGCTAGCGGGACGTATGAGCAGTTCTTC,CASSRAASGTYEQFF
NA,NA,TRBJ1-1,TRBV6-5,TGTGCCAGCAGTTACTCGTCGACAGGGAACACTGAAGCTTTCTTT,CASSYSSTGNTEAFF
TRBD2,once,TRBJ2-3,TRBV11-2,TGTGCCAGCAGTAATAGGGCACTAGCGGAAGATACGCAGTATTTT,CASSNRALAEDTQYF
NA,NA,TRBJ1-5,TRBV27,TGTGCCAGCAGGTCTCAGGGGCTGAATCAGCCCCAGCATTTT,CASRSQGLNQPQHF
NA,few,TRBJ2-2,TRBV4-3,TGCGCCAGCAGCCAAGATCCACAGGGAGGATCCGGGGAGCTGTTTTTT,CASSQDPQGGSGELFF
NA,many,TRBJ2-7,TRBV7-9,TGTGCCAGCACCACAGGGCTTAGGGAGCAGTACTTC,CASTTGLREQYF
NA,few,TRBJ2-3,TRBV6-5,TGTGCCAGCAGCCTCGAATACACAGATACGCAGTATTTT,CASSLEYTDTQYF
TRBD2,NA,TRBJ2-1,TRBV10-1,TGCGCCAGCAGTGAGTTCCCTAGCGGGAGGTTCGGCAATGAGCAGTTCTTC,CASSEFPSGRFGNEQFF
NA,NA,TRBJ1-1,TRBV6-9,TGTGCCAGCAGTCGAGTAGGGACTGAAGCTTTCTTT,CASSRVGTEAFF
NA,NA,TRBJ2-7,TRBV11-3,TGTGCCAGCAGCCCCGGGGGCCCCTACGAGCAGTACTTC,CASSPGGPYEQYF
TRBD2,once,TRBJ2-7,TRBV28,TGTGCCAGCAGTTCCCGGTTAGCGGGAGCTGGGTACGAGCAGTACTTC,CASSSRLAGAGYEQYF
NA,NA,TRBJ1-1,TRBV5-1,TGCGCCAGCAGCTGGTCGCCAGGCATGAACACTGAAGCTTTCTTT,CASSWSPGMNTEAFF
TRBD1,NA,TRBJ1-1,TRBV10-3,TGTGCCATCAGTGGTACAGGGGGCGGGAACACTGAAGCTTTCTTT,CAISGTGGGNTEAFF